This entry concerns a single T cell receptor beta chain. Its antigen remains unidentified. Expansion with viral peptide pools was applied to antigen-specific CD4+ T cells by the ViraFEST assay prior to sequencing. A 10-day culture period preceded the isolation of CD4+ T cells. Nucleocapsid antibodies were negative in the vaccine recipients, who had never had SARS-CoV-2 infection. IL-2 medium supplanted half the medium on days 3 and 7. This sample is drawn from a study of vaccination effects on CD4 cells after COVID-19. Whole-study findings and limits: Relatively few convalescent patients took part in the study, which had no early post-infection timepoints.

Some clones are missing from TCRdb's copy, which holds only in-frame ones; the method was immunoSEQ multiplex PCR. The sample lists about 23,000 clones, roughly four fifths occurring once. This TCR derives from a human donor who received a COVID-19 vaccine. Sequencing was performed on CD4+ T cells from PBMCs cultured with SARS-CoV-2 spike peptides, taken before COVID-19 vaccination.

CDR3 DNA sequence: TGTGCCAGCAGCTTAGGGACAGGGGGGTCGGTGGCTTCCTCCTACGAGCAGTACTTC. Protein product: CASSLGTGGSVASSYEQYF. The chain employs TRBV11-2 and TRBJ2-7; 10 bases map to TRBD1. J gave up 0 bases and V 1 base, and 12 bases lay outside the gene matches. The CDR3 is 19 residues long. Germline values: CDR1 SGHAT, CDR2 FQNNGV.